This T cell receptor beta chain is from a study of shared T cell receptors in the human thymus. Sequencing used immunoSEQ multiplex PCR; TCRdb keeps in-frame clones, though not all of them. Among 700,000 to 750,000 clones listed, 80% to 90% were seen once. This CDR3 has 13 residues. Trimming took off 3 bases at V and 3 bases at J, with 9 bases between the two ends. The germline gives CDR1 MNHEY, CDR2 SVGAGI. Another study also made use of these data, one on human thymus T cells. That study reports: Donors consisted of healthy Finnish infants (having corrective surgery for congenital heart defects). Thymus pieces cut out during corrective heart surgery were the tissue that was used. An apparent bias in V and J gene usage was seen in thymic and blood repertoires.

The sequence was collected from a girl in the first two years of life with a congenital heart defect. Sequenced: thymocytes. This chain joins TRBV6-5 and TRBJ2-7; D perhaps matches TRBD1 (5 bases). CDR3 protein: CASSYGAHYEQYF. CDR3 sequence (DNA): TGTGCCAGCAGTTATGGGGCCCACTACGAGCAGTACTTC.